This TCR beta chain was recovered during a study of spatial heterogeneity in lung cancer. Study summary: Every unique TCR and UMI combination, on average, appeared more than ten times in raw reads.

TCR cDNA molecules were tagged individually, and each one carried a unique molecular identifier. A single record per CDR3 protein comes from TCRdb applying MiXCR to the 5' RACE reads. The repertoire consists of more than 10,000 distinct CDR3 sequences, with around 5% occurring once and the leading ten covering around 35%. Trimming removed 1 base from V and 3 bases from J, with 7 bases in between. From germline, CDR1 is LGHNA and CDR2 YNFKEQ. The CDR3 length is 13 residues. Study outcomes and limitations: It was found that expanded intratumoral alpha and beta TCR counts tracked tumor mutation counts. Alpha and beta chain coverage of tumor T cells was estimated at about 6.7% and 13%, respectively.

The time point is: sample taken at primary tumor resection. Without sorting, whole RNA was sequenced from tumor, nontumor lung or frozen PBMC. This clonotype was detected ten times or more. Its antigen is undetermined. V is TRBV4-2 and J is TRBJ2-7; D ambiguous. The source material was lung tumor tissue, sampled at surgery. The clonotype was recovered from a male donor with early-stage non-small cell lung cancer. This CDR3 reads CASSQGGNYEQYF. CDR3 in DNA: TGTGCCAGCAGCCAAGGAGGAAACTACGAGCAGTACTTC.